Given below is one TCR beta chain in context. Its antigen is unknown. Regarding time point: after dendritic cell vaccination, including at tumor progression/relapse. This specimen comes from a study of glioma-infiltrating T cells after dendritic cell vaccination. Study-level points and caveats: Longer survival after dendritic cell vaccination followed higher pretreatment TIL content.

The PCR used 60 V beta and 13 J beta primers. Sequencing used immunoSEQ multiplex PCR; TCRdb keeps in-frame clones, though not all of them. This sample has about 87,000 clones, with about four fifths found just once. V was cut by 0 bases and J by 4 bases, with 7 bases left in between. Germline V lookup: CDR1 SGHNT, CDR2 YYREEE (reference sequence). CDR3 size: 13 residues. Sequencing used blood, obtained after dendritic cell vaccination. The J gene is TRBJ1-2, the V gene TRBV5-4; D remains unclear. The TCR was taken from a human donor with glioblastoma. The CDR3: CASSLVGGYGYTF. DNA for the CDR3: TGTGCCAGCAGCTTGGTGGGAGGCTATGGCTACACCTTC.